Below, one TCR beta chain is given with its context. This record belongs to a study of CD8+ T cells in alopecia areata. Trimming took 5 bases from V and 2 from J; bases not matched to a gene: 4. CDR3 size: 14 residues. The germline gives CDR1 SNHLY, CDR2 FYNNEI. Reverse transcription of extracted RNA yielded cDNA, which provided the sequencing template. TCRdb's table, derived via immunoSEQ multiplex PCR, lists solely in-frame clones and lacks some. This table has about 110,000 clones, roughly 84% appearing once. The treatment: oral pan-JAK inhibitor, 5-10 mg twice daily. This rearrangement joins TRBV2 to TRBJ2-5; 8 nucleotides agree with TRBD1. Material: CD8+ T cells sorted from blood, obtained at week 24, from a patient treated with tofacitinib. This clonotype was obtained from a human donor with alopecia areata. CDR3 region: CASSQGQGQETQYF. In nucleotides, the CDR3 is TGTGCCAGCAGTCAAGGACAGGGACAAGAGACCCAGTACTTC.